This T cell receptor beta chain was profiled in a study of control samples from healthy donors and cancer patients (dated by TCRdb to 2018 to 2020). Comments on this clone: This clone's antigen is unknown. Base qualities are missing; no much larger clone stands one base away.

Via the germline V gene, CDR1 is SGHRS and CDR2 YFSETQ. The CDR3 runs 14 amino acids, cysteine and phenylalanine included. Of the read, only the CDR3 DNA is kept; its 42 bases are in frame from base 1. Trimming takes 3 bases off V and 4 bases off J; junction bases not matched to a gene: 6. The receptor library was made with the immunoSEQ multiplex PCR assay. The source is immuneACCESS, and TCRdb retained only in-frame sequences with V and J called. Part of the clones is not carried over; for the studies checked, unresolved V genes explain less than half of this, and the remainder is unexplained. For this sample the table gives over 150,000 clones, of which 94% were detected only once. Together, the top ten hold roughly 15% of the sample.

The sample was PBMCs. The sequence links TRBV5-1 to TRBJ1-1; TRBD1 aligns with 7 central bases. The clonotype comes from a man aged 55 to 70 with colorectal cancer. The DNA sequence is given as TGCGCCAGCAGCTGGACAGGTCGGGGCACTGAAGCTTTCTTT. Translation gives CASSWTGRGTEAFF.